This T cell receptor beta chain emerged from a study of shared clonotypes between healthy human individuals. Regarding this clone: Within the sample, other DNA sequences also encode this same CDR3.

Produced via immunoSEQ multiplex PCR; TCRdb's table is partial and in-frame only. The table records approximately 2.5 million clones, around nine tenths of them present only once. In germline, CDR1 is SGDLS, CDR2 YYNGEE. The V and J ends lost 1 base and 2 bases respectively, with 8 bases between them. This CDR3 contains 14 residues. The specimen sequenced was naive CD4+ T cells sorted from blood. Indicated subset: CD45RA+ positively selected. The TCR comes from a man aged 18 to 29 in good health. The chain is built from TRBV9 and TRBJ2-3; D not certain. Here the CDR3 DNA reads TGTGCCAGCAGCGTAACGCAGTCCACAGATACGCAGTATTTT. Its protein is CASSVTQSTDTQYF. Looking up the rest from reference TRBV9 and TRBJ2-3 gives the full variable domain: DSGVTQTPKHLITATGQRVTLRCSPRSGDLSVYWYQQSLDQGLQFLIQYYNGEERAKGNILERFSAQQFPDLHSELNLSSLELGDSALYFCASSVTQSTDTQYFGPGTRLTVL.